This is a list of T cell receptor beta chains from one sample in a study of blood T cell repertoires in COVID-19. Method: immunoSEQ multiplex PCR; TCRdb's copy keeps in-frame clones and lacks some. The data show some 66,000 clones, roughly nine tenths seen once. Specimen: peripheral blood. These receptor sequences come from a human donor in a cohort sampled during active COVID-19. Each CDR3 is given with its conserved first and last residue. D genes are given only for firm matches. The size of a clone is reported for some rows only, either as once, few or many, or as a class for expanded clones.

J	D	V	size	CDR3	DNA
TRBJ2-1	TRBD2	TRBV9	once	CASSPGLAGPYNEQFF	TGTGCCAGCAGCCCCGGACTAGCGGGACCCTACAATGAGCAGTTCTTC
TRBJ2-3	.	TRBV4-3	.	CASSQSSRDTPTDTQYF	TGCGCCAGCAGCCAGTCGTCGCGTGATACCCCCACAGATACGCAGTATTTT
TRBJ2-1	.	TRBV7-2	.	CASSFAAGYEQFF	TGTGCCAGCAGCTTCGCCGCCGGTTATGAGCAGTTCTTC
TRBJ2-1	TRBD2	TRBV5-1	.	CASSLGAGDNEQFF	TGCGCCAGCAGCTTGGGAGCGGGGGACAATGAGCAGTTCTTC
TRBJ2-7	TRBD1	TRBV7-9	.	CASSGDRALTYEQYF	TGTGCCAGCAGCGGCGACAGGGCCCTAACCTACGAGCAGTACTTC
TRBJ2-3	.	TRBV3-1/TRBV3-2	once	CASSQAGDGEDTQYF	TGTGCCAGCAGCCAAGCAGGGGATGGTGAAGATACGCAGTATTTT
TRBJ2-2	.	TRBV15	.	CATSRVIGELFF	TGTGCCACCAGCAGAGTCATCGGGGAGCTGTTTTTT
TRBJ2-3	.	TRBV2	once	CASSLRGTTDTQYF	TGTGCCAGCAGTCTCCGGGGAACCACAGATACGCAGTATTTT
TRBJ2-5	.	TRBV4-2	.	CASSHLVGPEADQETQYF	TGTGCCAGCAGCCATCTCGTGGGGCCTGAGGCAGACCAAGAGACCCAGTACTTC
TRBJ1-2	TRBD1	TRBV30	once	CAWSAGTASGYTF	TGTGCCTGGAGCGCCGGGACAGCGAGTGGCTACACCTTC
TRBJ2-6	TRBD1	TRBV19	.	CASRTGTGPPSGANVLTF	TGTGCCAGTAGGACCGGGACAGGGCCACCCTCTGGGGCCAACGTCCTGACTTTC
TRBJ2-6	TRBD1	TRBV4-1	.	CASSQGQGANYRANVLTF	TGCGCCAGCAGCCAGGGACAGGGGGCGAATTATAGGGCCAACGTCCTGACTTTC
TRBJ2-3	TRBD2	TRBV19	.	CASSPRTSGTDTQYF	TGTGCCAGTAGTCCCAGGACTAGCGGCACAGATACGCAGTATTTT
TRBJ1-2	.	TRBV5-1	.	CASSPYSQGVYGYTF	TGCGCCAGCAGCCCGTATTCACAGGGAGTCTATGGCTACACCTTC
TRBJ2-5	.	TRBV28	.	CASSLFNQETQYF	TGTGCCAGCAGTTTGTTCAACCAAGAGACCCAGTACTTC
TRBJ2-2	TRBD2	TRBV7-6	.	CASSLRGSGSLDTGELFF	TGTGCCAGCAGCTTACGAGGAAGCGGGAGTTTGGACACCGGGGAGCTGTTTTTT
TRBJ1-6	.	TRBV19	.	CASSRTKRGLNSPLHF	TGTGCCAGTAGTAGAACAAAAAGGGGACTCAATTCACCCCTCCACTTT
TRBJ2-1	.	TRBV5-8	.	CASSWEVNNEQFF	TGTGCCAGCAGCTGGGAGGTAAACAATGAGCAGTTCTTC
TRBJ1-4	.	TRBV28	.	CASSLRTTNEKLFF	TGTGCCAGCAGTTTACGTACAACTAATGAAAAACTGTTTTTT
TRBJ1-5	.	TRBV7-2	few	CASSVQMAQPQHF	TGTGCCAGCAGTGTACAAATGGCTCAGCCCCAGCATTTT
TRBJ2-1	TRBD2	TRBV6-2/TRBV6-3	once	CASSGTSGRADEQFF	TGTGCCAGCAGCGGGACTAGCGGGAGGGCCGATGAGCAGTTCTTC
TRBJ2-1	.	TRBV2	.	CASSEQIQYNEQFF	TGTGCCAGCAGTGAGCAGATACAGTACAATGAGCAGTTCTTC
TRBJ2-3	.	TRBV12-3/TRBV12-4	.	CASSWQSDTQYF	TGTGCCAGCAGTTGGCAGTCAGATACGCAGTATTTT
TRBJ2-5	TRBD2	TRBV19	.	CASSPSGTSETGGEETQYF	TGTGCCAGTAGTCCGTCCGGGACTAGCGAGACGGGGGGGGAAGAGACCCAGTACTTC
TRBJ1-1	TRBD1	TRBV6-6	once	CASSKGQGATEAFF	TGTGCCAGCAGTAAAGGACAGGGGGCCACTGAAGCTTTCTTT
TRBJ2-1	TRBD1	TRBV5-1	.	CASTPGGKEQFF	TGCGCCAGCACCCCAGGGGGCAAGGAGCAGTTCTTC
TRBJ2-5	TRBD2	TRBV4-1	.	CASSQGVRSGGALSSYF	TGCGCCAGCAGCCAAGGGGTAAGAAGCGGGGGGGCCCTATCGTCGTACTTC
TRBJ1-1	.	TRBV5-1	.	CASSLTGSDTEAFF	TGCGCCAGCAGCTTGACGGGTAGCGACACTGAAGCTTTCTTT
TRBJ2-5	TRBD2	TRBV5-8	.	CASSRLAGYQETQYF	TGTGCCAGCAGCCGACTAGCGGGTTACCAAGAGACCCAGTACTTC
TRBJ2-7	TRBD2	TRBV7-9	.	CASSLAASGSSEQYF	TGTGCCAGCAGCTTAGCCGCTAGCGGGAGTTCCGAGCAGTACTTC
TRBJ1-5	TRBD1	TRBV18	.	CASSPSGQGASGNQPQHF	TGTGCCAGCTCACCGTCGGGACAGGGGGCTAGTGGCAATCAGCCCCAGCATTTT
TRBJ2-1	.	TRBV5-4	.	CASSLDKQAYNEQFF	TGTGCCAGCAGCTTGGACAAGCAGGCCTACAATGAGCAGTTCTTC
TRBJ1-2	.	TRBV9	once	CASSPSAGREGYTF	TGTGCCAGCAGCCCTTCGGCAGGGCGAGAGGGCTACACCTTC
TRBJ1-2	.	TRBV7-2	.	CASSLGGSSGYTF	TGTGCCAGCAGCTTAGGAGGGTCCAGTGGCTACACCTTC
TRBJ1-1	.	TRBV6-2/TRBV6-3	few	CASSRTGTRLEAFF	TGTGCCAGCAGTCGCACCGGGACACGGCTTGAAGCTTTCTTT
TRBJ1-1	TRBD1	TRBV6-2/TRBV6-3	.	CASSYSGQGGEAFF	TGTGCCAGCAGTTACTCCGGACAGGGGGGGGAAGCTTTCTTT
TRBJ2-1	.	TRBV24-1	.	CATSDSRGQFF	TGTGCCACCAGTGATTCCAGAGGGCAGTTCTTC
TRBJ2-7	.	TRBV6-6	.	CASSYSIIQSYEQYF	TGTGCCAGCAGTTACTCGATAATCCAGTCCTACGAGCAGTACTTC
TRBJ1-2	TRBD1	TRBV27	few	CASTPGQGAQGYTF	TGTGCCAGCACCCCGGGACAGGGGGCGCAGGGCTACACCTTC
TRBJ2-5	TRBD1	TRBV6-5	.	CASRRDRYQETQYF	TGTGCCAGCAGGCGGGACAGGTACCAAGAGACCCAGTACTTC
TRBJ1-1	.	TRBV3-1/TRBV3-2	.	CASSPQGTEAFF	TGTGCCAGCAGCCCCCAGGGGACTGAAGCTTTCTTT
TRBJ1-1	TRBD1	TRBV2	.	CASSEADRGVNAEAFF	TGTGCCAGCAGTGAAGCGGACAGGGGGGTTAACGCTGAAGCTTTCTTT
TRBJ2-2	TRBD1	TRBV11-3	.	CASSEQGAGHTGELFF	TGTGCCAGCAGTGAGCAGGGGGCAGGTCACACCGGGGAGCTGTTTTTT
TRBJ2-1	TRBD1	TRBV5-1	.	CASSSTGGSYNEQFF	TGCGCCAGCAGCTCAACAGGGGGCTCCTACAATGAGCAGTTCTTC
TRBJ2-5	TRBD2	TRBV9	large	CASSVGGGPQETQYF	TGTGCCAGCAGCGTAGGCGGGGGGCCTCAAGAGACCCAGTACTTC
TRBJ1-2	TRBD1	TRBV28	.	CASSPGTGAYYGYTF	TGTGCCAGCAGTCCAGGGACAGGGGCATACTATGGCTACACCTTC
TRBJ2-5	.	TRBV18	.	CASSPPEGFLETQYF	TGTGCCAGCTCACCCCCCGAGGGCTTCCTAGAGACCCAGTACTTC
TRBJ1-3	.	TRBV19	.	CASSILGRDRSSGNTIYF	TGTGCCAGTAGTATTTTGGGCAGGGATCGAAGCTCTGGAAACACCATATATTTT
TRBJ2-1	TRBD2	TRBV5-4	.	CASSLGGAGGSEQFF	TGTGCCAGCAGCTTGGGTGGCGCGGGCGGGAGTGAGCAGTTCTTC
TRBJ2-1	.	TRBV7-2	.	CASSPRVNNEQFF	TGTGCCAGCAGCCCCAGGGTTAATAATGAGCAGTTCTTC
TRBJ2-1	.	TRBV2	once	CASRASGSGNNEQFF	TGTGCCAGCAGGGCTTCCGGGAGTGGCAACAATGAGCAGTTCTTC
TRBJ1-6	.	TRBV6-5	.	CATEPPRDNSPLHF	TGTGCCACCGAGCCGCCGCGGGATAATTCACCCCTCCACTTT